The source of this T cell receptor (beta chain) is a study of radiotherapy plus CTLA-4 blockade in lung cancer. This CDR3 spans 14 amino acids. Germline assignment: CDR1 LNHDA and CDR2 SQIVND (reference sequence). With V trimmed by 3 bases and J by 7 bases, 1 base remained unmatched. The protocol was immunoSEQ multiplex PCR, while the TCRdb copy is restricted to in-frame clones and leaves out a portion. The sample lists tens of thousands of clones; around three quarters were seen once. The sequencing here drew on peripheral blood, taken from a patient treated with radiotherapy plus ipilimumab. The TCR was taken from a human donor with non-small cell lung cancer that progressed on radiotherapy plus ipilimumab. This chain joins TRBV19 and TRBJ2-2; 11 nucleotides match TRBD2. The CDR3 sequence is CASSILAGGGELFF. The DNA for the CDR3 is TGTGCCAGTAGTATCCTAGCGGGGGGCGGGGAGCTGTTTTTT. The full variable domain, its missing parts supplied by reference TRBV19 and TRBJ2-2, is DGGITQSPKYLFRKEGQNVTLSCEQNLNHDAMYWYRQDPGQGLRLIYYSQIVNDFQKGDIAEGYSVSREKKESFPLTVTSAQKNPTAFYLCASSILAGGGELFFGEGSRLTVL.